This T cell receptor beta chain was observed in a study of blood T cell repertoires in COVID-19. V was trimmed by 5 bases and J by 4 bases, leaving 20 bases between them. The V gene's germline CDR1 is SQVTM and CDR2 ANQGSEA. The CDR3 contains 15 residues. Per the study methods: Amplified reference gene primers provided the basis for estimating nucleated cell counts. The protocol was immunoSEQ multiplex PCR, while the TCRdb copy is restricted to in-frame clones and leaves out a portion. The V and J calls and the clone size are those of that table, but D and trimming were determined from the DNA. The sample records 260,000 or so clones, 88% being singletons.

This receptor was obtained from a human donor in a cohort sampled during active COVID-19. The chain links TRBV29-1 to TRBJ1-1, with D possibly TRBD1 on 6 matching bases. The source material was peripheral blood. The CDR3 loop reads CSVPPFRGGSTEAFF. The CDR3 region has the DNA TGCAGCGTTCCCCCCTTTCGTGGGGGCTCCACTGAAGCTTTCTTT.